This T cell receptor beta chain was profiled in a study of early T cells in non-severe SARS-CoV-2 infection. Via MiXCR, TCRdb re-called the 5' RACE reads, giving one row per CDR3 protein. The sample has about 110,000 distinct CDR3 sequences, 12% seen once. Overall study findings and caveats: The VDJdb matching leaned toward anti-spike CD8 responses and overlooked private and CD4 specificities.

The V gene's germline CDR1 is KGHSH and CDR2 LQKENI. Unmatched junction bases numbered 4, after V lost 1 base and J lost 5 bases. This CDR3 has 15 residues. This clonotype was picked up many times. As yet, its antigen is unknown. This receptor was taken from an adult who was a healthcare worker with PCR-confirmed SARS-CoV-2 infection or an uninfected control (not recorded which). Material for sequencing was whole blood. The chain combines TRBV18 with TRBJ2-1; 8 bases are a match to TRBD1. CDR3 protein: CASSPLGTGHNEQFF. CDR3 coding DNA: TGTGCCAGCTCACCACTCGGGACAGGCCACAATGAGCAGTTCTTC.